This TCR beta chain was captured by sequencing in a study of human T cells and chemical hapten exposure. Study at large: TCR yields per sample varied mostly from small pooled library volume differences.

Study-level points and caveats: With regard to DPC sensitization, TCRs above 1 in 1000 frequency did not change.

Individual cDNA molecules (in the library) carried attached unique molecular identifiers. The authors' processing: The number of TCRs in each sample had a median of approximately 99,000 and spanned roughly 23,224 to 750,000. TCRdb independently ran MiXCR on the 5' RACE reads; one entry per CDR3 protein. The V and J calls and clone size come from TCRdb's table, not from the authors' own analysis. The repertoire consists of about 80,000 distinct CDR3 sequences, with more than 15% occurring once and the leading ten covering 6.5% to 7%. Regarding this clonotype: What it binds is unknown.

Before extraction, the whole blood was not fractionated, and total RNA was taken from it. V was clipped by 2 bases and J by 5 bases, with 15 bases between them. The length of the CDR3 is 15 residues. Germline V gives CDR1 SSHAT, CDR2 FNYEAQ (reference sequence). This TCR derives from a female donor in good health. The chain joins TRBV7-7 to TRBJ2-5; D unresolved. The CDR3 loop is CASSLRANEGETQYF. DNA of the CDR3: TGTGCCAGCAGCTTAAGGGCGAATGAAGGGGAGACCCAGTACTTC. Combining the CDR3 with reference TRBV7-7 and TRBJ2-5 gives the whole variable domain GAGVSQSPRYKVTKRGQDVTLRCDPISSHATLYWYQQALGQGPEFLTYFNYEAQPDKSGLPSDRFSAERPEGSISTLTIQRTEQRDSAMYRCASSLRANEGETQYFGPGTRLLVL.